These T cell receptor beta chains were read from a single sample in a study of shared T cell receptors in the human thymus. Libraries were prepared by immunoSEQ multiplex PCR; TCRdb keeps only in-frame clonotypes and omits some of them. The table lists about 500,000 clones, about 84% of them singletons. The sample was also linked to a second study, of human thymus T cells.

The sequencing sample was made of thymocytes. These TCRs come from a boy in the first two years of life with a congenital heart defect. The CDR3 runs from the conserved cysteine through the conserved F or W. The order of the fields is J gene, clone size, D gene, V gene, CDR3 protein, CDR3 DNA. The D gene is left open where the match is weak. Expanded clones get a size class; other rows say once, few or many, or leave the size out.

J: TRBJ2-1
size: once
D: TRBD2
V: TRBV9
CDR3: CASSVGDSGAYNEQFF
DNA: TGTGCCAGCAGCGTAGGCGATAGCGGGGCCTACAATGAGCAGTTCTTC

J: TRBJ2-1
size: .
D: TRBD2
V: TRBV4-3
CDR3: CASSRIPGLDNNEQFF
DNA: TGCGCCAGCAGCCGTATACCGGGACTAGATAACAATGAGCAGTTCTTC

J: TRBJ1-2
size: few
D: .
V: TRBV4-2
CDR3: CASSLAPGNNYGYTF
DNA: TGTGCCAGCAGCCTCGCTCCGGGAAATAACTATGGCTACACCTTC

J: TRBJ2-1
size: once
D: TRBD2
V: TRBV4-3
CDR3: CASSQGPTSGYNEQFF
DNA: TGCGCCAGCAGCCAAGGACCCACTAGCGGATACAATGAGCAGTTCTTC

J: TRBJ1-5
size: .
D: TRBD1
V: TRBV7-2
CDR3: CARSLTGASNQPQHF
DNA: TGTGCCAGAAGCTTAACAGGGGCATCAAATCAGCCCCAGCATTTT

J: TRBJ2-3
size: .
D: .
V: TRBV4-1
CDR3: CASSQGAGLWTLSTDTQYF
DNA: TGCGCCAGCAGCCAAGGAGCCGGACTATGGACTCTGAGCACAGATACGCAGTATTTT

J: TRBJ1-2
size: .
D: TRBD1
V: TRBV19
CDR3: CASRSRDRGPSYTF
DNA: TGTGCCAGTAGAAGTCGGGACAGGGGGCCGAGCTACACCTTC

J: TRBJ2-5
size: .
D: .
V: TRBV28
CDR3: CASSLTCATQYF
DNA: TGTGCCAGCAGTTTGACATGCGCGACCCAGTACTTC

J: TRBJ2-2
size: .
D: .
V: TRBV11-2
CDR3: CASSLGQSPRTGELFF
DNA: TGTGCCAGCAGCCTCGGCCAGTCTCCGAGGACCGGGGAGCTGTTTTTT

J: TRBJ2-1
size: few
D: TRBD2
V: TRBV19
CDR3: CASSFNPGTSGSYNEQFF
DNA: TGTGCCAGTAGTTTTAACCCGGGGACTAGCGGATCCTACAATGAGCAGTTCTTC

J: TRBJ2-7
size: once
D: .
V: TRBV7-8
CDR3: CASSPPGRRAPYEQYF
DNA: TGTGCCAGCAGCCCCCCAGGTCGGAGGGCCCCCTACGAGCAGTACTTC

J: TRBJ2-7
size: .
D: .
V: TRBV25-1
CDR3: CASSGDEQYF
DNA: TGTGCCAGCAGTGGAGACGAGCAGTACTTC

J: TRBJ2-7
size: .
D: TRBD2
V: TRBV7-2
CDR3: CASSLRSGRETYEQYF
DNA: TGTGCCAGCAGCCTACGGAGTGGGCGGGAGACCTACGAGCAGTACTTC

J: TRBJ1-2
size: .
D: TRBD1
V: TRBV30
CDR3: CAWSRLTGGASGYTF
DNA: TGTGCCTGGAGTCGCTTAACAGGGGGCGCGAGTGGCTACACCTTC

J: TRBJ2-4
size: .
D: .
V: TRBV10-1
CDR3: CASTTPGGSKNIQYF
DNA: TGCGCCAGCACCACGCCCGGGGGATCCAAAAACATTCAGTACTTC

J: TRBJ2-7
size: .
D: TRBD2
V: TRBV4-2
CDR3: CASSQDLRSSGTEQYF
DNA: TGTGCCAGCAGCCAAGATCTCCGGTCTAGCGGGACCGAGCAGTACTTC

J: TRBJ2-7
size: .
D: .
V: TRBV4-1
CDR3: CASSQDVRYEQYF
DNA: TGCGCCAGCAGCCAAGATGTGAGATACGAGCAGTACTTC

J: TRBJ1-2
size: .
D: .
V: TRBV5-4
CDR3: CASSSLDRSFYGYTF
DNA: TGTGCCAGCAGCTCCCTGGACAGATCTTTCTATGGCTACACCTTC

J: TRBJ2-7
size: .
D: TRBD2
V: TRBV5-4
CDR3: CASSLDGLAGAYEQYF
DNA: TGTGCCAGCAGCCTAGATGGACTAGCGGGAGCTTACGAGCAGTACTTC

J: TRBJ1-2
size: .
D: TRBD1
V: TRBV6-1
CDR3: CATSYRGREDYGYTF
DNA: TGTGCCACCTCTTACAGGGGGCGGGAAGACTATGGCTACACCTTC

J: TRBJ2-1
size: .
D: TRBD1
V: TRBV4-3
CDR3: CASSQAEPGTGHNEQFF
DNA: TGCGCCAGCAGCCAAGCTGAGCCCGGGACAGGCCACAATGAGCAGTTCTTC

J: TRBJ2-2
size: .
D: .
V: TRBV2
CDR3: CASSDKNTGELFF
DNA: TGTGCCAGCAGTGACAAGAACACCGGGGAGCTGTTTTTT

J: TRBJ2-3
size: .
D: TRBD2
V: TRBV4-2
CDR3: CASSQGGLARRVTDTQYF
DNA: TGTGCCAGCAGCCAAGGGGGACTAGCGCGGAGGGTTACAGATACGCAGTATTTT